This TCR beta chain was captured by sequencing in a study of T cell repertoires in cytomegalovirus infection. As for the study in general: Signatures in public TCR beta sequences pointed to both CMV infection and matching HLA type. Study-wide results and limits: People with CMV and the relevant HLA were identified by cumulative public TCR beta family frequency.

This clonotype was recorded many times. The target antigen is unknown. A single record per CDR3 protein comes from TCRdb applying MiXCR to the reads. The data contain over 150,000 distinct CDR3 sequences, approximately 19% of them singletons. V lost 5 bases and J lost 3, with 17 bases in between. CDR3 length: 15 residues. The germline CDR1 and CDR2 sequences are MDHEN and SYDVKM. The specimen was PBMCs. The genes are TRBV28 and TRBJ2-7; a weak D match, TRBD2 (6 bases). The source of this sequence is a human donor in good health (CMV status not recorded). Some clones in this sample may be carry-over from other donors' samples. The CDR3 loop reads CASSTPRGSHYEQYF. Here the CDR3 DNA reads TGTGCCAGCAGTACGCCTCGGGGGAGTCACTACGAGCAGTACTTC.